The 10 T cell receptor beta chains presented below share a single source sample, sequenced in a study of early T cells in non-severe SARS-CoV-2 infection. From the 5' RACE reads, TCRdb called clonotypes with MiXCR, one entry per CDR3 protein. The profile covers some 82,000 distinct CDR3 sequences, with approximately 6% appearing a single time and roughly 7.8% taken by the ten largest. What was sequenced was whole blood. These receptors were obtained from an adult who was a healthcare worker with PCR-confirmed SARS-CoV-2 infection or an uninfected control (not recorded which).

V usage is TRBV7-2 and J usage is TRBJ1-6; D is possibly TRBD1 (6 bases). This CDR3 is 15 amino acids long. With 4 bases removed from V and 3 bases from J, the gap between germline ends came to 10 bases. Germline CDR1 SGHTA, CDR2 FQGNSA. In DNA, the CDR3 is TGTGCCAGCAGCTCAGAGGGGGTCTATAATTCACCCCTCCACTTT. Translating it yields CASSSEGVYNSPLHF.

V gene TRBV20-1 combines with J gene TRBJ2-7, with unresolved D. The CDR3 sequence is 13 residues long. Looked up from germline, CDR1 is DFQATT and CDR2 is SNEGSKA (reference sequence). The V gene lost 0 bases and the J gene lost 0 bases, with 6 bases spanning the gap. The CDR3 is CSARDKDSYEQYF. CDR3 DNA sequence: TGCAGTGCTAGAGACAAGGACTCCTACGAGCAGTACTTC.

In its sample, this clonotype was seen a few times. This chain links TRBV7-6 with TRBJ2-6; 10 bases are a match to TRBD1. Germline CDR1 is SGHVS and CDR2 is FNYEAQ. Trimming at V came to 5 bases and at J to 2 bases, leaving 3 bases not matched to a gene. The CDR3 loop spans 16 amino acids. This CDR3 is CASSRDRGTGANVLTF. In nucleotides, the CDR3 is TGTGCCAGCAGCCGGGACAGGGGAACTGGGGCCAACGTCCTGACTTTC.

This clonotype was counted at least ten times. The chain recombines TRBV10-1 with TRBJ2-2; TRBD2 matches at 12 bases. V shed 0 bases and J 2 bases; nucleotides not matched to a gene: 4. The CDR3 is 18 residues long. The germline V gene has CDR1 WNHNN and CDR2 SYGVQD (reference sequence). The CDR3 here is CASSESGLAGKNTGELFF. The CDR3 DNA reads TGCGCCAGCAGTGAGTCTGGACTAGCGGGAAAAAACACCGGGGAGCTGTTTTTT.

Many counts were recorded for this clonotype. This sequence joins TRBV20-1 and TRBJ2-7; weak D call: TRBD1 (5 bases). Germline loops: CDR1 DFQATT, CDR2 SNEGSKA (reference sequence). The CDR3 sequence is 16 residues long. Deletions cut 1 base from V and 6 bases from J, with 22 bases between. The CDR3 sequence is CSARAQGRPVVGEQYF. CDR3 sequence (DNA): TGCAGTGCTAGAGCTCAGGGCAGGCCTGTAGTAGGCGAGCAGTACTTC.

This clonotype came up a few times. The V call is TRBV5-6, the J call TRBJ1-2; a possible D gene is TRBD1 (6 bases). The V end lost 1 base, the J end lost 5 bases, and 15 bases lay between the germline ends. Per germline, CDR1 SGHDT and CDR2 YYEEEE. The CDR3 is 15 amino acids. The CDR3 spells CASSLTGARSYGYTF. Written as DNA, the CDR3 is TGTGCCAGCAGCTTGACGGGGGCGCGATCGTATGGCTACACCTTC. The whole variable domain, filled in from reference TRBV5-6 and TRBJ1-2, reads DAGVTQSPTHLIKTRGQQVTLRCSPKSGHDTVSWYQQALGQGPQFIFQYYEEEERQRGNFPDRFSGHQFPNYSSELNVNALLLGDSALYLCASSLTGARSYGYTFGSGTRLTVV.

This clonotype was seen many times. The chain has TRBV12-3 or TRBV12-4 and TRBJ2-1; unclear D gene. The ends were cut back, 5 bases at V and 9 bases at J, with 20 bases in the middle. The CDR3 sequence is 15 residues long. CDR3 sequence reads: CASSPWRGRLGEQFF. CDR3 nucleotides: TGTGCCAGCAGTCCGTGGAGAGGTAGATTGGGTGAGCAGTTCTTC.

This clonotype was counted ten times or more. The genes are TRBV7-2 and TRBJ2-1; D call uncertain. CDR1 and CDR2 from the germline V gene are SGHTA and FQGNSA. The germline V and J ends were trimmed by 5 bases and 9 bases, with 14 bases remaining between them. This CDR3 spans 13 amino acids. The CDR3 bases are TGTGCCAGCAGCCAGGCTAGGAACCCTGAGCAGTTCTTC. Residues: CASSQARNPEQFF.

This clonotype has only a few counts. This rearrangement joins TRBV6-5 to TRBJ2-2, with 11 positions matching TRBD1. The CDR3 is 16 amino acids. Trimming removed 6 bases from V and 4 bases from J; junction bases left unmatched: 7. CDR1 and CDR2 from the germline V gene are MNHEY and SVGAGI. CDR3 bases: TGTGCCAGCAGCCTCGGACAGGGGGCGCTCACCGGGGAGCTGTTTTTT. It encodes CASSLGQGALTGELFF.

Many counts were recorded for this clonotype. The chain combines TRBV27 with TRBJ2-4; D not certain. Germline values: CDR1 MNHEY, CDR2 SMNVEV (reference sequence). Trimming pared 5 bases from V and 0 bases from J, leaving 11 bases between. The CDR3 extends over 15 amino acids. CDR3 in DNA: TGTGCCAGCAGTAACCTTCTAATAGCCAAAAACATTCAGTACTTC. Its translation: CASSNLLIAKNIQYF.